This TCR beta chain was observed in a study of blood T cell repertoires in COVID-19. Study summary: The United States, Italy and Spain were the sources of the acute and convalescent COVID-19 samples. Sources were T cells, B-cell-depleted T cells, or PBMCs; the material itself was cDNA or gDNA.

Per the authors' pipeline: Reference gene primer amplification gave nucleated cell count estimates. TCRdb's copy holds only in-frame clones and misses some; the assay was immunoSEQ multiplex PCR. For V, J and clone size, that table is used; D and trimming come from the DNA. Among more than 200,000 clones listed, about 90% were seen once. The sample holds one count of this clone. Sequenced material: peripheral blood. The TCR sequence derives from a woman aged 50 to 65 with acute or convalescent COVID-19.

The CDR3 reads CATGTGGTDTQYF. The CDR3 DNA follows: TGTGCGACCGGGACAGGGGGCACAGATACGCAGTATTTT. V usage is TRBV7-2 and J usage is TRBJ2-3; 10 bases map to TRBD1. The CDR3 length is 13 residues. Germline assignment: CDR1 SGHTA and CDR2 FQGNSA. Full variable domain (rest looked up from reference TRBV7-2 and TRBJ2-3): GAGVSQSPSNKVTEKGKDVELRCDPISGHTALYWYRQSLGQGLEFLIYFQGNSAPDKSGLPSDRFSAERTGGSVSTLTIQRTQQEDSAVYLCATGTGGTDTQYFGPGTRLTVL.